This T cell receptor (beta chain) derives from a study of identical twins (dated by TCRdb to 2016 to 2018). With regard to the full study: To test whether fetal clonotypes persist, this study deep-sequenced TCR alpha and beta repertoires from monozygotic twins, from unrelated adults of various ages, and from cord blood. To rule out contamination, the twin experiments were replicated at different times with different library preparation protocols.

This clonotype showed up many times. Its antigen is not yet known. Base quality data are lacking; no much larger clone is found one base away. The investigation overall reported the following: Compared with coincidental sharing between unrelated individuals, an excess of low generation-probability sequences was observed among out-of-frame TCR alpha sequences shared between twins. Because the same donors could not be followed over many years, the conclusions relied on cross-sectional statistical analysis. In monozygotic twins, recombination models systematically underestimated out-of-frame TCR alpha sharing, but the models matched the sharing seen between unrelated individuals. Abundant cord blood beta clonotypes had fewer insertions, young adult naive repertoires showed a similar but weaker trend, and memory repertoires showed no such trend. Zero-insertion analyses could be partly confounded by invariant T cells such as MAIT and iNKT, though diverse VJ usage argued against such confounding for most clonotypes. A weaker excess of twin sharing was found in beta out-of-frame sequences because the signal-to-noise ratio was lowered by fewer shared sequences.

Libraries were built with 5' RACE. Sequencing used an Illumina HiSeq 2000. A universal primer binding site was introduced by template switching, and a unique molecular identifier was present in the final cDNA, enabling accurate counting of TCR cDNA molecules. Specific primers in the conserved constant-segment region were used to synthesize first-strand cDNA for TCR alpha and beta chains. To control for contamination, every cDNA library carried two barcodes: a SMART-Mk sample barcode plus Illumina barcodes. TruSeq adapter sequences, together with Illumina sample barcodes, were added in two successive PCR steps. The TCR alpha and beta cDNA libraries were sequenced on the Illumina HiSeq platform using custom primers. From the authors' description of their analysis: MiGEC processed the raw reads to extract unique molecular identifiers, while MiXCR was used to determine the CDR3 positions. For each individual, recombination models were inferred using an EM algorithm with the repgenHMM and IGoR tools. Shared clonotype analysis was performed with the tcR package in R, normalizing sharing by the product of cloneset sizes. To study raw recombination free of thymic and clonal selection effects, out-of-frame nonproductive sequences were analyzed. TCRdb handled the public reads itself, with Q25 trimming in fastp and clone calling in MiXCR, and kept productive beta chains. Records with the same CDR3 protein are collapsed into one entry carrying the most frequent genes and DNA. These V and J calls originate from TCRdb's pipeline instead of the authors' own analysis. The sample table records about 150,000 distinct CDR3 sequences; under 4.5% of these occur just once. Of the sample, approximately 7.6% falls within the top ten clones.

All donors were healthy Caucasians. Using Miltenyi CD45RO+ enrichment and human naive T-cell isolation kits, memory (CD45RO+) and naive T cells were isolated from PBMC. From its cysteine to its phenylalanine, the CDR3 spans 15 amino acids. Kept here is only the CDR3 DNA, which spans 45 bases and is read in frame from base 1. V is cut back by 5 bases and J by 4 bases, with 7 bases in the junction unmatched. The sequence links TRBV12-3 or TRBV12-4 to TRBJ2-3; TRBD1 matches 9 bases in the middle. Sequenced sample: memory T cells sorted from blood. Taken with the paper, the label for cell subset or site translates to: CD45RO+ enriched T cells. The TCR sequence derives from a young man in good health. The CDR3 has the sequence CASSPGQGLADTQYF. Read as DNA, the sequence is TGTGCCAGCAGTCCGGGACAGGGCCTCGCAGATACGCAGTATTTT.